One sample yielded the 3 T cell receptor beta chains listed below, sequenced in a study of control samples from healthy donors and cancer patients. Some clones are missing from TCRdb's copy, which holds only in-frame ones; the method was immunoSEQ multiplex PCR. Of under 450,000 clones listed, around 90% are singletons. Sequencing input: PBMCs. Every receptor here comes from a man aged 35 to 55 with head and neck cancer.

The table lists this clone with a count of one. This chain uses TRBV28 with TRBJ2-2; D is unclear. The V gene lost 5 bases and the J gene lost 7 bases, with 14 bases spanning the gap. This CDR3 has 14 residues. Germline CDR1 reads MDHEN; CDR2 reads SYDVKM. CDR3 region: CASSAPPGRGELFF. CDR3 sequence (DNA): TGTGCCAGCAGTGCCCCCCCGGGTCGCGGGGAGCTGTTTTTT.

The chain has TRBV3-1 (or the pseudogene TRBV3-2) and TRBJ1-2; no firm D call. In germline, CDR1 is LGHDT, CDR2 YNNKEL (reference sequence). CDR3 length: 16 amino acids. V lost 0 bases, J lost 8 bases, and 19 bases lay in between. DNA for the CDR3: TGTGCCAGCAGCCAAGAGCCCCACACGGGTCCAGGAGGCTACACCTTC. Translation gives CASSQEPHTGPGGYTF.

The chain links TRBV5-1 to TRBJ2-7; 8 nucleotides agree with TRBD1. The CDR3 runs to 15 residues. The V and J ends lost 1 base and 1 base, in that order; junction bases with no gene match: 4. The V gene's germline CDR1 is SGHRS and CDR2 YFSETQ. The CDR3 DNA is TGCGCCAGCAGCTTGACATGGACAGGGTCCTACGAGCAGTACTTC. This codes for CASSLTWTGSYEQYF. Looking up the rest from reference TRBV5-1 and TRBJ2-7 gives the full variable domain: KAGVTQTPRYLIKTRGQQVTLSCSPISGHRSVSWYQQTPGQGLQFLFEYFSETQRNKGNFPGRFSGRQFSNSRSEMNVSTLELGDSALYLCASSLTWTGSYEQYFGPGTRLTVT.